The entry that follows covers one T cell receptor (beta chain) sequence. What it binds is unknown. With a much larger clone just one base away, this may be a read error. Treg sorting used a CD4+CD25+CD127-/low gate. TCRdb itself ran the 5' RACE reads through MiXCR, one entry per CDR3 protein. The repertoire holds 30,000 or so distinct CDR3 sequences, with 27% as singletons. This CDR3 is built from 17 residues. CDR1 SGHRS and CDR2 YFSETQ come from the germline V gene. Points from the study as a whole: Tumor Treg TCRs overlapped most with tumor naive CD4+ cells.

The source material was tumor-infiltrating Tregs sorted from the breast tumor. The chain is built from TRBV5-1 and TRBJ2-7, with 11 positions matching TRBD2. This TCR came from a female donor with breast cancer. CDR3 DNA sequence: TGCGCCAGCAGCTTGGGCCCGACTAGCGGGGTCTCCTACGAGCAGTGCTTC. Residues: CASSLGPTSGVSYEQCF. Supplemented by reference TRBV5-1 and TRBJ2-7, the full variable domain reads KAGVTQTPRYLIKTRGQQVTLSCSPISGHRSVSWYQQTPGQGLQFLFEYFSETQRNKGNFPGRFSGRQFSNSRSEMNVSTLELGDSALYLCASSLGPTSGVSYEQCFGPGTRLTVT.